These T cell receptor beta chains were read from a single sample in a study of blood T cell repertoires in COVID-19. The protocol was immunoSEQ multiplex PCR, while the TCRdb copy is restricted to in-frame clones and leaves out a portion. The sample consists of roughly 53,000 clones, approximately 86% of them appearing once. Source material: peripheral blood. The source is a human donor in a cohort sampled during active COVID-19. The CDR3 runs from the conserved cysteine through the conserved F or W. A D gene is named only where the DNA matches it firmly. Part of the rows lack a size; the others show once, few, many or a class for expanded clones.

j_call v_call cdr3_length clone_size d_call cdr3_aa cdr3_nt
TRBJ2-7 TRBV28 16 few TRBD2 CASRDGAGGLRHEQYF TGTGCCAGCAGGGACGGAGCGGGAGGGCTTCGCCACGAGCAGTACTTC
TRBJ1-2 TRBV9 13 - TRBD1 CASSVVETGRYTF TGTGCCAGCAGCGTAGTTGAGACAGGGAGATACACCTTC
TRBJ2-1 TRBV6-1 18 - - CASRELPMYRSSYNEQFF TGTGCCAGCAGGGAACTCCCAATGTACAGGAGCTCCTACAATGAGCAGTTCTTC
TRBJ2-6 TRBV5-1 15 - - CASSLPAIGANVLTF TGCGCCAGCAGCTTGCCAGCGATAGGGGCCAACGTCCTGACTTTC
TRBJ1-3 TRBV30 15 - - CATRGWGGRGNTIYF TGTGCAACTCGAGGCTGGGGAGGGAGAGGAAACACCATATATTTT
TRBJ2-1 TRBV19 15 - TRBD2 CASSIGLAGGYEQFF TGTGCCAGTAGTATCGGACTAGCGGGAGGGTATGAGCAGTTCTTC
TRBJ1-1 TRBV23-1 14 - - CASSQHRTGFEAFF TGCGCCAGCAGTCAACACCGCACAGGGTTTGAAGCTTTCTTT
TRBJ2-1 TRBV19 14 - TRBD2 CASTFPGTSGRQFF TGTGCCAGTACCTTTCCCGGGACTAGCGGGAGGCAATTCTTC
TRBJ1-1 TRBV3-1/TRBV3-2 11 - - CAAGGAAEAFF TGTGCCGCGGGGGGGGCCGCTGAAGCTTTCTTT
TRBJ2-7 TRBV12-5 12 - - CASGPTPYEQYF TGTGCTAGTGGGCCGACACCCTACGAGCAGTACTTC
TRBJ1-1 TRBV3-1/TRBV3-2 14 - - CASSQAGGNTEAFF TGTGCCAGCAGCCAAGCCGGGGGGAACACTGAAGCTTTCTTT
TRBJ1-5 TRBV20-1 14 - - CSASRQGWNQPQHF TGCAGTGCTAGTAGGCAGGGGTGGAATCAGCCCCAGCATTTT
TRBJ2-5 TRBV9 16 - - CASSVGSGLAQETQYF TGTGCCAGCAGCGTAGGGTCTGGCCTAGCGCAAGAGACCCAGTACTTC
TRBJ1-4 TRBV4-1 15 - - CASSHWAQFNEKLFF TGCGCCAGCAGCCATTGGGCACAGTTTAATGAAAAACTGTTTTTT
TRBJ2-1 TRBV6-5 14 - TRBD2 CASSRLAGNNEQFF TGTGCCAGCAGCCGACTAGCGGGAAACAATGAGCAGTTCTTC
TRBJ2-7 TRBV18 16 - - CASSQFVGAGVYEQYF TGTGCCAGCTCACAATTTGTTGGGGCAGGGGTCTACGAGCAGTACTTC
TRBJ2-7 TRBV28 18 - TRBD2 CASSSPGTSGRARYEQYF TGTGCCAGCAGTTCCCCCGGGACTAGCGGGAGGGCCAGATACGAGCAGTACTTC
TRBJ2-1 TRBV7-3 15 - TRBD2 CASSFSGGAYNEQFF TGTGCCAGCAGCTTCAGCGGGGGGGCCTACAATGAGCAGTTCTTC
TRBJ1-6 TRBV3-1/TRBV3-2 14 few - CASSGQPYNSPLHF TGTGCCAGTTCTGGACAGCCTTATAATTCACCCCTCCACTTT
TRBJ2-2 TRBV28 14 - - CASSLGSNTGELFF TGTGCCAGCAGTTTAGGCAGTAACACCGGGGAGCTGTTTTTT
TRBJ1-2 TRBV28 15 - - CASSSGGIGGDGYTF TGTGCCAGCAGTTCTGGAGGAATCGGTGGGGATGGCTACACCTTC
TRBJ2-5 TRBV19 14 - - CASSFTNTQETQYF TGTGCCAGTAGTTTCACAAACACGCAAGAGACCCAGTACTTC
TRBJ1-2 TRBV4-2 13 - - CASSQDSNYGYTF TGTGCCAGCAGCCAAGACTCGAACTATGGCTACACCTTC
TRBJ1-1 TRBV6-2/TRBV6-3 20 - TRBD1 CASSYSINPGTGTLNTEAFF TGTGCCAGCAGTTACTCGATAAACCCCGGGACAGGGACCCTGAACACTGAAGCTTTCTTT
TRBJ1-2 TRBV5-5 14 - TRBD1 CASSSNRGREGYTF TGTGCCAGCAGCTCAAACAGGGGTAGGGAAGGCTACACCTTC
TRBJ1-1 TRBV6-6 15 - TRBD1 CASGGRGTGRTEAFF TGTGCCAGTGGGGGCCGAGGGACAGGGAGGACTGAAGCTTTCTTT
TRBJ2-1 TRBV7-2 15 - TRBD2 CASSSWEGTYNEQFF TGTGCCAGCAGCTCCTGGGAGGGCACCTACAATGAGCAGTTCTTC